This TCR beta chain was identified in a study of T-cell memory formation after mild COVID-19. TCRdb re-derived calls from the 5' RACE reads in MiXCR, one entry per CDR3 protein. The table includes around 320,000 distinct CDR3 sequences, around an eighth detected once. CDR1 WSHSY and CDR2 SAAADI come from the germline V gene. V was pared by 7 bases and J by 4 bases, with 17 bases between. The CDR3 consists of 15 residues. This clonotype appeared a few times. Sequenced material: PBMCs or a T cell subset sorted from them (not recorded which). This chain links TRBV10-2 with TRBJ2-1; tentatively, D is TRBD2 (6 bases). This clonotype was sampled from a man aged 18 to 29 who had mild COVID-19 (a few samples of this study predate the infection). Cell type and time point are not known. CDR3 in amino acids: CASNREIGRYNEQFF. The CDR3 nucleotides are TGCGCCAGCAATCGAGAGATTGGGAGGTACAATGAGCAGTTCTTC.